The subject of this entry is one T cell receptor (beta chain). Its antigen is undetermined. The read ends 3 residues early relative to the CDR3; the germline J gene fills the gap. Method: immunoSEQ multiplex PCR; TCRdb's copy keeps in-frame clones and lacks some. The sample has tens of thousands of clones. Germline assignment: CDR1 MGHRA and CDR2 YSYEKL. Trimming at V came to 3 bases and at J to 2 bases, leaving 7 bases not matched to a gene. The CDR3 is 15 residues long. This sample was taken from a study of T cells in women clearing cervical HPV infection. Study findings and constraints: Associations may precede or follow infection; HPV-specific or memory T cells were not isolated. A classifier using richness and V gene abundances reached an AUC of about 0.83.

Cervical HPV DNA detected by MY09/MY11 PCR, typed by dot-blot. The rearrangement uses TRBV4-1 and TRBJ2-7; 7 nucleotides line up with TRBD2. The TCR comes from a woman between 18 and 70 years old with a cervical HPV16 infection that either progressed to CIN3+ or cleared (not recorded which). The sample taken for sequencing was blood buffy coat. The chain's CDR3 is CASSHPGGTTYEQYF. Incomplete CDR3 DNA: TGCGCCAGCAGCCATCCCGGGGGGACCACCTACGAG.